The clone carrying this TCR beta chain has more than one count but fewer than ten. PCR was performed a second time for about 7 to 11 cycles using a sample-barcoded 5' primer and a J-beta primer mix. One entry per CDR3 protein, called by TCRdb with MiXCR from the 5' RACE reads. The table has some 710,000 distinct CDR3 sequences, 20% to 25% seen once. Germline V lookup: CDR1 MNHEY, CDR2 SMNVEV (reference sequence). Trimming left V 6 bases short and J 11 bases short, with 20 bases between. The CDR3 length is 15 residues. The sample belongs to a study of blood T cells in healthy people across ages. The clonotype comes from a man between 65 and 85 years old in good health. The specimen was blood. The chain carries TRBV27 and TRBJ1-6; D is uncertain. In DNA, the CDR3 is TGTGCCAGCAGCCCCCGCGGCACCTCCTTAACACCCCTCCACTTT. Its translation is CASSPRGTSLTPLHF.